These T cell receptor beta chains were read from a single sample in a study of vaccination and CD4 T cells after COVID-19. These receptors have no known antigen. One entry per CDR3 protein results from TCRdb running MiXCR on the PCR reads. The sample holds 10,000 or so distinct CDR3 sequences, roughly a third seen once. The sequenced material came from CD4+ T cells from blood, cultured in vitro. These receptors came from a human donor in good health. CDR3s include the opening cysteine and the closing phenylalanine or tryptophan. Fields, in order: V gene, clone size, J gene, D gene, CDR3 protein, CDR3 DNA. The D gene is left open where the match is weak. Size tells how often a clone was seen (once, few, many) or the class of an expanded clone, and some rows leave it out.

v_gene: TRBV20-1
abundance: -
j_gene: TRBJ2-1
d_gene: TRBD2
CDR3aa: CSASAGESYNEQFF
CDR3nt: TGCAGTGCTAGTGCGGGAGAGTCCTACAATGAGCAGTTCTTC

v_gene: TRBV27
abundance: few
j_gene: TRBJ2-2
d_gene: TRBD1
CDR3aa: CASMRVTGKTGELFF
CDR3nt: TGTGCCAGCATGCGTGTGACAGGGAAAACCGGGGAGCTGTTTTTT

v_gene: TRBV28
abundance: -
j_gene: TRBJ2-7
d_gene: TRBD1
CDR3aa: CASSWTGLPYEQYF
CDR3nt: TGTGCCAGCAGTTGGACAGGGCTTCCCTACGAGCAGTACTTC

v_gene: TRBV9
abundance: -
j_gene: TRBJ2-5
d_gene: -
CDR3aa: CASSPLGGGVVQETQYF
CDR3nt: TGTGCCAGCAGCCCCCTCGGGGGTGGGGTTGTCCAAGAGACCCAGTACTTC

v_gene: TRBV7-2
abundance: -
j_gene: TRBJ2-7
d_gene: TRBD2
CDR3aa: CASSLAPGGEQYF
CDR3nt: TGTGCCAGCAGCTTAGCCCCGGGGGGAGAGCAGTACTTC

v_gene: TRBV5-1
abundance: -
j_gene: TRBJ2-2
d_gene: -
CDR3aa: CASSFLADHTGELFF
CDR3nt: TGCGCCAGCAGCTTCCTAGCAGATCATACCGGGGAGCTGTTTTTT

v_gene: TRBV20-1
abundance: -
j_gene: TRBJ2-7
d_gene: TRBD2
CDR3aa: CSAIEEPGLVTHEQYF
CDR3nt: TGCAGTGCTATTGAAGAACCGGGACTAGTAACCCACGAGCAGTACTTC

v_gene: TRBV20-1
abundance: medium-sized
j_gene: TRBJ1-5
d_gene: TRBD1
CDR3aa: CSAQTGGDQPQHF
CDR3nt: TGCAGTGCCCAAACAGGGGGGGATCAGCCCCAGCATTTT

v_gene: TRBV6-2/TRBV6-3
abundance: -
j_gene: TRBJ2-5
d_gene: TRBD2
CDR3aa: CASSYSSNRAGGLQETQYF
CDR3nt: TGTGCCAGCAGTTACTCGAGTAATCGAGCGGGAGGTCTCCAAGAGACCCAGTACTTC

v_gene: TRBV7-5
abundance: -
j_gene: TRBJ1-1
d_gene: -
CDR3aa: CISVPETRHRGQRTEAFF
CDR3nt: -

v_gene: TRBV25-1
abundance: -
j_gene: TRBJ1-1
d_gene: -
CDR3aa: CASSKTCAEAFF
CDR3nt: TGTGCCAGCAGTAAGACGTGCGCTGAAGCTTTCTTT

v_gene: TRBV10-2
abundance: once
j_gene: TRBJ2-1
d_gene: TRBD2
CDR3aa: CASSSGTSGRNEQFF
CDR3nt: TGCGCCAGCAGTTCCGGGACTAGCGGGAGGAATGAGCAGTTCTTC

v_gene: TRBV27
abundance: few
j_gene: TRBJ2-1
d_gene: TRBD1
CDR3aa: CASSGSTGISYNEQFF
CDR3nt: TGTGCCAGCAGTGGCTCGACAGGGATCTCCTACAATGAGCAGTTCTTC

v_gene: TRBV25-1
abundance: -
j_gene: TRBJ2-1
d_gene: TRBD2
CDR3aa: CASSALAGEVDEQFF
CDR3nt: TGTGCCAGCAGTGCACTAGCGGGGGAGGTAGATGAGCAGTTCTTC

v_gene: TRBV18
abundance: few
j_gene: TRBJ2-7
d_gene: TRBD1
CDR3aa: CASSPTTGAYEQYF
CDR3nt: TGTGCCAGCTCACCTACGACAGGGGCCTACGAGCAGTACTTC

v_gene: TRBV27
abundance: few
j_gene: TRBJ1-1
d_gene: -
CDR3aa: CASSRGGYNTEAFF
CDR3nt: TGTGCCAGCAGTCGGGGGGGGTATAACACTGAAGCTTTCTTT

v_gene: TRBV6-4
abundance: -
j_gene: TRBJ2-5
d_gene: TRBD2
CDR3aa: CASSDAGLAGGKLEETQYF
CDR3nt: TGTGCCAGCAGTGACGCGGGACTAGCGGGAGGAAAGTTGGAAGAGACCCAGTACTTC

v_gene: TRBV7-2
abundance: once
j_gene: TRBJ2-1
d_gene: TRBD2
CDR3aa: CASSSPVKGALGTSSLAYNEQFF
CDR3nt: TGTGCCAGCAGCTCGCCGGTTAAGGGGGCGTTGGGGACTAGCTCTTTAGCCTACAATGAGCAGTTCTTC

v_gene: TRBV5-1
abundance: -
j_gene: TRBJ2-7
d_gene: -
CDR3aa: CASSFDRSTTTAYEQYF
CDR3nt: TGCGCCAGCAGCTTTGATCGCTCTACGACGACCGCCTACGAGCAGTACTTC

v_gene: TRBV20-1
abundance: few
j_gene: TRBJ2-7
d_gene: -
CDR3aa: CSARPLHFTGSSSYEQYF
CDR3nt: TGCAGTGCTAGACCTCTACACTTTACAGGGAGTAGCTCCTACGAGCAGTACTTC

v_gene: TRBV28
abundance: -
j_gene: TRBJ1-1
d_gene: -
CDR3aa: CATTPGIPEAFF
CDR3nt: TGTGCCACTACGCCGGGGATTCCTGAAGCTTTCTTT

v_gene: TRBV21-1
abundance: medium-sized
j_gene: TRBJ1-2
d_gene: -
CDR3aa: CARGAGAGYGYTF
CDR3nt: TGTGCCAGGGGAGCGGGGGCGGGCTATGGCTACACCTTC

v_gene: TRBV20-1
abundance: few
j_gene: TRBJ2-3
d_gene: TRBD2
CDR3aa: CSAQGLAGGTDTQYF
CDR3nt: TGCAGTGCTCAGGGATTAGCGGGAGGGACAGATACGCAGTATTTT

v_gene: TRBV20-1
abundance: few
j_gene: TRBJ2-7
d_gene: -
CDR3aa: CSAREAGHNYEQYF
CDR3nt: TGCAGTGCTAGAGAGGCGGGACACAACTACGAGCAGTACTTC

v_gene: TRBV30
abundance: few
j_gene: TRBJ2-5
d_gene: -
CDR3aa: CAWSEGIWETQYF
CDR3nt: TGTGCCTGGAGTGAAGGAATCTGGGAGACCCAGTACTTC

v_gene: TRBV11-3
abundance: -
j_gene: TRBJ2-6
d_gene: -
CDR3aa: CASSPGANVLTF
CDR3nt: TGTGCCAGCAGCCCCGGGGCCAACGTCCTGACTTTC

v_gene: TRBV2
abundance: few
j_gene: TRBJ2-5
d_gene: TRBD1
CDR3aa: CASRDRGETQYF
CDR3nt: TGTGCCAGCAGGGACAGGGGCGAGACCCAGTACTTC

v_gene: TRBV20-1
abundance: few
j_gene: TRBJ2-5
d_gene: -
CDR3aa: CSARDRAGRETQYF
CDR3nt: TGCAGTGCTAGAGATCGGGCGGGACGGGAGACCCAGTACTTC

v_gene: TRBV20-1
abundance: -
j_gene: TRBJ2-2
d_gene: TRBD2
CDR3aa: CSARGYGRAGGELFF
CDR3nt: TGCAGTGCGCGGGGGTATGGGAGGGCCGGCGGGGAGCTGTTTTTT

v_gene: TRBV9
abundance: -
j_gene: TRBJ1-2
d_gene: -
CDR3aa: CASSLGGEIYGYTF
CDR3nt: TGTGCCAGCAGCCTTGGGGGTGAAATATATGGCTACACCTTC

v_gene: TRBV20-1
abundance: few
j_gene: TRBJ2-3
d_gene: -
CDR3aa: CSARALGGTDTQYF
CDR3nt: TGCAGTGCTAGAGCGCTCGGAGGCACAGATACGCAGTATTTT

v_gene: TRBV19
abundance: -
j_gene: TRBJ2-3
d_gene: TRBD2
CDR3aa: CASSTQSGNADTQYF
CDR3nt: TGTGCCAGTAGTACCCAAAGCGGGAACGCAGATACGCAGTATTTT

v_gene: TRBV6-2/TRBV6-3
abundance: -
j_gene: TRBJ1-1
d_gene: -
CDR3aa: CASNQPRGRGQTEAFF
CDR3nt: TGTGCCAGCAACCAGCCTCGGGGTAGGGGACAAACTGAAGCTTTCTTT

v_gene: TRBV28
abundance: -
j_gene: TRBJ1-5
d_gene: -
CDR3aa: CASSLTGQPQHF
CDR3nt: TGTGCCAGCAGTTTAACGGGTCAGCCCCAGCATTTT

v_gene: TRBV25-1
abundance: -
j_gene: TRBJ2-2
d_gene: -
CDR3aa: CASSRLTGGELFF
CDR3nt: TGTGCCAGCAGTCGACTAACGGGCGGGGAGCTGTTTTTT

v_gene: TRBV2
abundance: -
j_gene: TRBJ2-1
d_gene: TRBD2
CDR3aa: CASSGGTSVYNEQFF
CDR3nt: TGTGCCAGCAGTGGGGGGACTAGCGTGTACAATGAGCAGTTCTTC

v_gene: TRBV7-9
abundance: few
j_gene: TRBJ2-5
d_gene: TRBD2
CDR3aa: CASSLWTSGEETQYF
CDR3nt: TGTGCCAGCAGCTTATGGACTAGCGGGGAAGAGACCCAGTACTTC

v_gene: TRBV20-1
abundance: few
j_gene: TRBJ2-3
d_gene: -
CDR3aa: CSARDASKADTQYF
CDR3nt: TGCAGTGCTAGAGACGCATCCAAGGCAGATACGCAGTATTTT

v_gene: TRBV6-5
abundance: -
j_gene: TRBJ2-3
d_gene: TRBD2
CDR3aa: CASSFGGSRDTQYF
CDR3nt: TGTGCCAGCAGTTTTGGCGGGAGTCGGGATACGCAGTATTTT

v_gene: TRBV19
abundance: -
j_gene: TRBJ2-3
d_gene: -
CDR3aa: CASSIPGPGYVDTQYF
CDR3nt: TGTGCCAGTAGTATCCCCGGTCCGGGATATGTAGATACGCAGTATTTT

v_gene: TRBV27
abundance: -
j_gene: TRBJ2-7
d_gene: TRBD2
CDR3aa: CASSLIAGGPYEQYF
CDR3nt: TGTGCCAGCAGTTTAATAGCGGGGGGACCCTACGAGCAGTACTTC

v_gene: TRBV6-1
abundance: -
j_gene: TRBJ2-1
d_gene: TRBD2
CDR3aa: CASSRPRIAGVDEQFF
CDR3nt: TGTGCCAGCAGCCGTCCCCGGATAGCGGGAGTCGATGAGCAGTTCTTC

v_gene: TRBV28
abundance: -
j_gene: TRBJ2-5
d_gene: -
CDR3aa: CASSVNDRKETQYF
CDR3nt: TGTGCCAGCAGCGTCAACGACAGAAAAGAGACCCAGTACTTC

v_gene: TRBV6-2/TRBV6-3
abundance: few
j_gene: TRBJ2-2
d_gene: -
CDR3aa: CASSPALRVAGELFF
CDR3nt: TGTGCCAGCAGTCCCGCTTTAAGGGTGGCCGGGGAGCTGTTTTTT

v_gene: TRBV7-2
abundance: few
j_gene: TRBJ1-3
d_gene: TRBD1
CDR3aa: CASSLVGTGLSGNTIYF
CDR3nt: TGTGCCAGCAGCTTAGTAGGGACAGGACTCTCTGGAAACACCATATATTTT